This record covers a single T cell receptor (beta chain). As yet, its antigen is unknown. This sample is part of a study of shared clonotypes between healthy human individuals. Overall study results and limits: In general, naive subsets displayed greater estimated richness than memory subsets did. An anticipated effect of sequencing depth on clonotype sharing among donors was recognized.

V lost 6 bases to trimming and J lost 3 bases; unmatched junction nucleotides: 7. Germline CDR1 reads MDHEN; CDR2 reads SYDVKM. This CDR3 is built from 15 residues. Generated by immunoSEQ multiplex PCR, the TCRdb table keeps only in-frame clones and is missing some. The sample shows approximately 340,000 clones, roughly 70% of them seen only once. The chain is built from TRBV28 and TRBJ2-4, with TRBD2 identical over 8 bases. The sequence was obtained from a man under 40 in good health. Sequenced sample: memory CD4+ T cells sorted from blood. Subset specified: CD45RA-negative fraction. The chain's CDR3 is CASSPGGPGKNIQYF. For the CDR3, the DNA is TGTGCCAGCAGCCCGGGAGGGCCAGGCAAAAACATTCAGTACTTC.